A selection of T cell receptor beta chains follows, all from one sample in a study of blood T cell repertoires in COVID-19. The repertoire was sequenced with immunoSEQ multiplex PCR; TCRdb's copy has only in-frame clones and lacks some. The sample has a few hundred thousand clones; 75% to 85% are singletons. The material sequenced was peripheral blood. The receptors were sampled from a middle-aged man with active or convalescent COVID-19. The CDR3 runs from the conserved cysteine through the conserved F or W. Not every row has a clone size; where given, it reads once, few, many or a size class.

v_call: TRBV11-1
clone_size: -
j_call: TRBJ2-5
cdr3_aa: CASSFGTRETQYF

v_call: TRBV7-2
clone_size: -
j_call: TRBJ2-4
cdr3_aa: CASSLVPGQGGNIQYF

v_call: TRBV30
clone_size: -
j_call: TRBJ2-5
cdr3_aa: CAWSVQWLAGGRETQYF

v_call: TRBV5-1
clone_size: many
j_call: TRBJ1-4
cdr3_aa: CASSQGNRGGASGEKLFF

v_call: TRBV27
clone_size: -
j_call: TRBJ2-7
cdr3_aa: CASSLSAGLASYEQYF

v_call: TRBV7-9
clone_size: -
j_call: TRBJ2-2
cdr3_aa: CASSHRVGELFF

v_call: TRBV13
clone_size: -
j_call: TRBJ2-1
cdr3_aa: CASSLDWNEQFF

v_call: TRBV5-6
clone_size: -
j_call: TRBJ2-5
cdr3_aa: CASSLVLASQETQYF

v_call: TRBV5-4
clone_size: -
j_call: TRBJ2-5
cdr3_aa: CASSPALAETQYF

v_call: TRBV3-1/TRBV3-2
clone_size: -
j_call: TRBJ2-4
cdr3_aa: CASSRDLAATKNIQYF

v_call: TRBV10-3
clone_size: once
j_call: TRBJ1-5
cdr3_aa: CAISADRDDQPQHF

v_call: TRBV21-1
clone_size: -
j_call: TRBJ2-7
cdr3_aa: CASSKALGLAGPTYEQYF

v_call: TRBV29-1
clone_size: -
j_call: TRBJ1-2
cdr3_aa: CSAQGQGLGYGYTF

v_call: TRBV28
clone_size: -
j_call: TRBJ2-4
cdr3_aa: CASSQGGASKNIQYF

v_call: TRBV6-6
clone_size: -
j_call: TRBJ2-7
cdr3_aa: CASNAGVTYEQYF

v_call: TRBV5-4
clone_size: -
j_call: TRBJ1-6
cdr3_aa: CASRSNRAENSPLHF

v_call: TRBV6-5
clone_size: once
j_call: TRBJ2-7
cdr3_aa: CATSHRAKTYEQYF

v_call: TRBV11-2
clone_size: once
j_call: TRBJ1-5
cdr3_aa: CASSEGGNQPQHF

v_call: TRBV4-1
clone_size: -
j_call: TRBJ1-2
cdr3_aa: CASAPRTEDYGYTF

v_call: TRBV18
clone_size: -
j_call: TRBJ2-7
cdr3_aa: CASSSGQGLGEQYF

v_call: TRBV5-8
clone_size: -
j_call: TRBJ2-3
cdr3_aa: CASSRTSKDTQYF

v_call: TRBV30
clone_size: -
j_call: TRBJ2-7
cdr3_aa: CALRPKRLAVYEQYF

v_call: TRBV9
clone_size: -
j_call: TRBJ2-7
cdr3_aa: CASFAADREEQYF

v_call: TRBV6-5
clone_size: once
j_call: TRBJ2-1
cdr3_aa: CASMTGGNEQFF

v_call: TRBV7-3
clone_size: -
j_call: TRBJ2-4
cdr3_aa: CASSFAGTGGAENIQYF

v_call: TRBV11-3
clone_size: -
j_call: TRBJ2-7
cdr3_aa: CASSLAAGASYEQYF

v_call: TRBV3-1/TRBV3-2
clone_size: few
j_call: TRBJ1-6
cdr3_aa: CASSQVVNSPLHF

v_call: TRBV12-5
clone_size: -
j_call: TRBJ2-7
cdr3_aa: CASGLDEPSGSWYEQYF

v_call: TRBV4-3
clone_size: -
j_call: TRBJ1-2
cdr3_aa: CASSQVAGTPPTYGYTF

v_call: TRBV27
clone_size: -
j_call: TRBJ2-1
cdr3_aa: CASSLGLAVYNEQFF

v_call: TRBV7-9
clone_size: -
j_call: TRBJ1-1
cdr3_aa: CASSPPYRTSPVEAFF

v_call: TRBV24-1
clone_size: -
j_call: TRBJ1-5
cdr3_aa: CATSDFLTLGRPNQPQHF

v_call: TRBV27
clone_size: -
j_call: TRBJ2-7
cdr3_aa: CASSPQGGSGRYHEQYF

v_call: TRBV18
clone_size: -
j_call: TRBJ2-1
cdr3_aa: CASSRPGTGGYNEQFF

v_call: TRBV18
clone_size: -
j_call: TRBJ2-2
cdr3_aa: CASSRQVNTGELFF

v_call: TRBV23-1
clone_size: -
j_call: TRBJ1-4
cdr3_aa: CASSHLIPRVTNEKLFF

v_call: TRBV10-3
clone_size: -
j_call: TRBJ1-4
cdr3_aa: CAISESLQGSEKLFF

v_call: TRBV9
clone_size: -
j_call: TRBJ2-7
cdr3_aa: CASSVKRLPYEQYF

v_call: TRBV2
clone_size: -
j_call: TRBJ1-5
cdr3_aa: CASNTGDQPQHF

v_call: TRBV7-2
clone_size: -
j_call: TRBJ2-1
cdr3_aa: CASSNLALDEQFF

v_call: TRBV6-5
clone_size: once
j_call: TRBJ1-1
cdr3_aa: CASSYARSKAEAFF

v_call: TRBV19
clone_size: -
j_call: TRBJ2-4
cdr3_aa: CASRDRLAKNIQYF

v_call: TRBV5-1
clone_size: -
j_call: TRBJ1-2
cdr3_aa: CASSLDKNYTF

v_call: TRBV5-1
clone_size: few
j_call: TRBJ2-7
cdr3_aa: CASSLGGGSYEQYF

v_call: TRBV6-5
clone_size: few
j_call: TRBJ1-5
cdr3_aa: CASSTDRVQPQHF

v_call: TRBV19
clone_size: -
j_call: TRBJ2-1
cdr3_aa: CASSIGLAAYNEQFF

v_call: TRBV5-1
clone_size: -
j_call: TRBJ1-2
cdr3_aa: CASSLDRAGDGYTF